A selection of T cell receptor beta chains follows, all from one sample in a study of control samples from healthy donors and cancer patients. Sequenced by immunoSEQ multiplex PCR; TCRdb stores in-frame clones only, minus some. Found here are approximately 100,000 clones, almost 85% of them singletons; the top ten hold 1.5% to 2%. The sequencing input was blood. The receptor set was obtained from a man in his sixties in good health. Both conserved end residues are part of each CDR3. Clone sizes are given selectively: once, few, many, or a class where the clone is expanded.

TRBV6-1 | . | CASSDLAKNTGELFF
TRBV15 | . | CATSRDKGAMREQYF
TRBV27 | . | CASSLTAGRLFF
TRBV5-8 | . | CASSQGQGSFTDTQYF
TRBV9 | . | CASSVTHSSVVGDTQYF
TRBV5-1 | . | CASSLTGQSSYEQYF
TRBV19 | . | CASSTDSTNEKLFF
TRBV6-4 | . | CASSDSSQGRSPLHF
TRBV4-1 | . | CASSQAPVSGTDTQYF
TRBV5-1 | . | CASSPSPGGTGELFF
TRBV3-1/TRBV3-2 | . | CASSQVQLDLGNTEAFF
TRBV5-1 | . | CASSLAVTGSSTDTQYF
TRBV30 | . | CAWSVGAGNSGANVLTF
TRBV30 | . | CAWNRALGGLAANNEQFF
TRBV5-8 | once | CASSSGQAGATNEKLFF
TRBV7-2 | . | CASSLLTRRIEAFF